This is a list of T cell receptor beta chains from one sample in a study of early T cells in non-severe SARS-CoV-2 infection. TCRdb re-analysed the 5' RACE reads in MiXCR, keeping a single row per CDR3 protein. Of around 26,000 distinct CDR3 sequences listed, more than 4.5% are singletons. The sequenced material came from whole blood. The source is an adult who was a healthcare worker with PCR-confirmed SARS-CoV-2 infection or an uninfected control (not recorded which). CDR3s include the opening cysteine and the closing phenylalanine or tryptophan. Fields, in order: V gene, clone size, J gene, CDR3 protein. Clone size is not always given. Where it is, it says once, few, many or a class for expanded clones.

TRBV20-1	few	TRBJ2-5	CSARIMDRTDETQYF
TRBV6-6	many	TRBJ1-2	CASSPSRGLSSGYTF
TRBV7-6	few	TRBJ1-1	CASSLGSQNTEAFF
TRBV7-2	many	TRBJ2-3	CASSLDARSTTDTQYF
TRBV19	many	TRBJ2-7	CASSPLRDSQSYEQYF
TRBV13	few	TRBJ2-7	CASTAQSRGTYEQYF
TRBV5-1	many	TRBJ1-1	CASSRQGYTEAFF
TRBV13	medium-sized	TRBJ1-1	CASSLGFSLSRARGGEAFF
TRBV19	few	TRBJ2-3	CASSIGTGGWTDTQYF
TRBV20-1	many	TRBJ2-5	CSARARDSKETQYF
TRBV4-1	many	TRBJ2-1	CASSQQGAQFF
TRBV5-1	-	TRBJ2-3	CASSPRDRSTDTQYF
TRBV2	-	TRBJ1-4	CASSRDREGPNEKLFF
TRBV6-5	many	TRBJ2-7	CASRTGSPYEQYF
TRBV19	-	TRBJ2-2	CASSIGRGRTGELFF
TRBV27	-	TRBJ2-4	CASSPGGAEAKNIQYF